The T cell receptor beta chain described here comes from a study of identical twins. Points from the study as a whole: Among beta out-of-frame sequences, excess sharing between twins appeared weaker. Interpretation of the results relied on cross-sectional statistical analysis and not on following the same donors.

With respect to this clonotype: Its matching antigen is unknown.

This CDR3 contains 12 residues. The germline V gene has CDR1 SGHTA and CDR2 FQGNSA. Trimming left V 5 bases short and J 11 bases short, with 14 bases between. TCRdb analysed the 5' RACE reads with MiXCR anew, one entry per CDR3 protein. The table has hundreds of thousands of distinct CDR3 sequences, 21% seen once. These data were also reused for a study on T cells expressing NK-cell markers.

The source of this sequence is a woman aged 18 to 35 in good health. The sample comprised PBMCs. V usage is TRBV7-2 and J usage is TRBJ2-3; tentatively, D is TRBD1 (6 bases). The CDR3 DNA follows: TGTGCCAGCAGCCAAGAGGGGGTGATGCAGTATTTT. Its translation is CASSQEGVMQYF.